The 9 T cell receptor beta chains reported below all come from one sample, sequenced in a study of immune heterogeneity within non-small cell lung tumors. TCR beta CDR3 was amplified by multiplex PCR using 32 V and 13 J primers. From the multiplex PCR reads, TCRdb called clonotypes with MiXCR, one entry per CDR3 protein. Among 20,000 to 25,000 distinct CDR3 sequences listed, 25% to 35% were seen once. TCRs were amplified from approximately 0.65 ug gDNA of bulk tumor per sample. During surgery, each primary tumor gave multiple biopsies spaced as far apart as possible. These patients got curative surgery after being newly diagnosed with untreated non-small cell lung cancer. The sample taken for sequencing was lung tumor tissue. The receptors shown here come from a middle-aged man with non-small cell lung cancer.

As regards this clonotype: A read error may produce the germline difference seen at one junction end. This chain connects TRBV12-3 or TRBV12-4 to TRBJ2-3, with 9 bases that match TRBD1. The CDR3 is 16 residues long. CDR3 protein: CAGSTGTGTGTDTQYF. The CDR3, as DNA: TGTGCCGGCAGCACCGGGACAGGGACTGGCACAGATACGCAGTATTTT.

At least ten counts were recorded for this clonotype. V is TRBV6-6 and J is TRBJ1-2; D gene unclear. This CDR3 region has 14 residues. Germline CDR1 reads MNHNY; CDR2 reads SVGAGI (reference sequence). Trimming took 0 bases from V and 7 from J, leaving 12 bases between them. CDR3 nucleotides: TGTGCCAGCAGTTACTCTAGGACGATCGGTGGCTACACCTTC. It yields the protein CASSYSRTIGGYTF.

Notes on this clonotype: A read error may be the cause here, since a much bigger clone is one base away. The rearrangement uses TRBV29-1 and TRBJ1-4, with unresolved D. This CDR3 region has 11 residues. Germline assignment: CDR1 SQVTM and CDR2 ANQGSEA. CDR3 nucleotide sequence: TGCAGCGTTGAATTGGATGGGCAGGAAATTTTT. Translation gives CSVELDGQEIF.

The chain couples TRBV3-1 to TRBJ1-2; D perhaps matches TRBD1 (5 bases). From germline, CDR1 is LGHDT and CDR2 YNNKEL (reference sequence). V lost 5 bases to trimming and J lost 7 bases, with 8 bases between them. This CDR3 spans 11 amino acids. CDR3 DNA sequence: TGTGCCAGCAGCGGGGGAGCTGGCTACACCTTC. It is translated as CASSGGAGYTF.

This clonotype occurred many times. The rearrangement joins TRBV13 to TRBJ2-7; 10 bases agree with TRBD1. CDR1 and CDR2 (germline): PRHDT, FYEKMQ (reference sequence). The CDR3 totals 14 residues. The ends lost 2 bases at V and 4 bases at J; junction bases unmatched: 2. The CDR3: CASSLRTGGYEQYF. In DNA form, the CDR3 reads TGTGCCAGCAGCTTAAGGACAGGGGGTTACGAGCAGTACTTC.

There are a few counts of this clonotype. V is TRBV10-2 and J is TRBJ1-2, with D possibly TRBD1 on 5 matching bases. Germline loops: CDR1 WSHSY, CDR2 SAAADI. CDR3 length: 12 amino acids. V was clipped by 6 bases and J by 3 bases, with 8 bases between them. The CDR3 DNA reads TGCGCCAGCAGGACAGATGACTATGGCTACACCTTC. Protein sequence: CASRTDDYGYTF.

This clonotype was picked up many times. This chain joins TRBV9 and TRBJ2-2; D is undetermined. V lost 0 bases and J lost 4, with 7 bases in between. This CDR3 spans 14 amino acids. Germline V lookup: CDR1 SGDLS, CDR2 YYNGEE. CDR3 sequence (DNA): TGTGCCAGCAGCGTAGTTATCGGCACCGGGGAGCTGTTTTTT. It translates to CASSVVIGTGELFF.

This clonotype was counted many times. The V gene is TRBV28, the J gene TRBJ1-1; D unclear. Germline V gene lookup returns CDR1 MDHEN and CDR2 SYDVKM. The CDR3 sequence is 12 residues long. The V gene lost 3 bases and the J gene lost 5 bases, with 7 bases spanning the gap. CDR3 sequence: CASSLAGTEAFF. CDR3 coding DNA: TGTGCCAGCAGTTTGGCGGGAACTGAAGCTTTCTTT.

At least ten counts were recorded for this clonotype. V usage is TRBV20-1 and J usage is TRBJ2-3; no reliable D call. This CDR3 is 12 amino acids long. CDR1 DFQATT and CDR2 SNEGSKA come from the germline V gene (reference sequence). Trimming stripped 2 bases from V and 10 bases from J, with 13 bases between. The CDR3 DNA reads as TGCAGTGCTAGACAGTCATCGGTTGCGCAGTATTTT. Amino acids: CSARQSSVAQYF.